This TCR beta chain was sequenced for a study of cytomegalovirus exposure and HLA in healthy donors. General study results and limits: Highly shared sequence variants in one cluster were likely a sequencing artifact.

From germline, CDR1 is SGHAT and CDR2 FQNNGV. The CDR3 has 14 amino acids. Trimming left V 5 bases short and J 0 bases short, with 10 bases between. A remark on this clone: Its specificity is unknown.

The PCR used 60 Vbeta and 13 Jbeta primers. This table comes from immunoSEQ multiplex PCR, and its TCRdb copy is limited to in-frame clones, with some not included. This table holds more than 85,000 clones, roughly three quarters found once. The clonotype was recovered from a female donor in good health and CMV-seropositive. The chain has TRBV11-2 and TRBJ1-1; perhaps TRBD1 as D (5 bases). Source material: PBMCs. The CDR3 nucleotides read TGTGCCAGCAGCCGCGACAGAATGAACACTGAAGCTTTCTTT. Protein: CASSRDRMNTEAFF.